This T cell receptor (beta chain) emerged from a study of T cells after yellow fever vaccination. This clonotype was detected many times. Germline values: CDR1 SGHRS, CDR2 YFSETQ. The CDR3 is 14 residues long. The V and J ends lost 0 bases and 1 base respectively, with 7 bases between them. 5'RACE template switching added a universal primer site and UMIs to TCR cDNA. TCRdb recomputed calls from the 5' RACE reads with MiXCR, one row per CDR3 protein. The data hold fewer than 650,000 distinct CDR3 sequences, with just over 20% observed a single time. Here the sequenced sample was PBMCs, taken roughly 20 days after the first yellow fever vaccination. The sequence was collected from a man aged 18-30 years who received the YFV17D yellow fever vaccine. The rearrangement joins TRBV5-1 to TRBJ2-5; no firm D call. The CDR3 DNA sequence: TGCGCCAGCAGCTTGGGGGCAGCCCAAGAGACCCAGTACTTC. Its translation is CASSLGAAQETQYF.